This T cell receptor (beta chain) derives from a study of neurological immune-mediated disorders. Time point noted: longitudinal time-point 3. The CDR3 sequence is 13 residues long. V lost 4 bases to trimming and J lost 5 bases, with 12 bases between them. Per germline, CDR1 MGHRA and CDR2 YSYEKL. Synthesis of cDNA was carried out by template-switch 5'RACE. The reaction used 10-nucleotide random UMIs. TCRdb re-derived calls from the 5' RACE reads in MiXCR, one entry per CDR3 protein. The sample lists 93,000 or so distinct CDR3 sequences; under 14% were seen once. This sequence joins TRBV4-1 and TRBJ2-7; D perhaps matches TRBD1 (6 bases). The sequenced sample consisted of PBMCs. This clonotype originated in a female donor with HTLV-1-associated myelopathy (HAM/TSP). CDR3 amino acids: CASSRISGDEQYF. CDR3 coding DNA: TGCGCCAGCAGCCGGATCTCAGGGGACGAGCAGTACTTC.